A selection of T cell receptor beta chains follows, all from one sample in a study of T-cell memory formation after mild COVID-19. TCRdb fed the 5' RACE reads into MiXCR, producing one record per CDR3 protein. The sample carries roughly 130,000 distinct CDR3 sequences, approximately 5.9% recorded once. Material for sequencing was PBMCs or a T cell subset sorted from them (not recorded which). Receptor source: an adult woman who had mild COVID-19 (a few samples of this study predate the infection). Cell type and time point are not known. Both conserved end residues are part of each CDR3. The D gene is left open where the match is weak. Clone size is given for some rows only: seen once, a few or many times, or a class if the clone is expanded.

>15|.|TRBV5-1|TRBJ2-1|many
TGCGCCAGCAGCTTGGTGGCAGCACCAGGCAATGAGCAGTTCTTC
CASSLVAAPGNEQFF
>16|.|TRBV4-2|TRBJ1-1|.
TGTGCCAGCAGCCCCCTATTGCGGGGAATGAACACTGAAGCTTTCTTT
CASSPLLRGMNTEAFF
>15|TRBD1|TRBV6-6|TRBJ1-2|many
TGTGCCAGCGGATCAGGGGGCCGGGGAAACTATGGCTACACCTTC
CASGSGGRGNYGYTF
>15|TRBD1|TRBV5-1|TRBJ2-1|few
TGCGCCAGCAGCTGGACAGGGGAGGCCTACAATGAGCAGTTCTTC
CASSWTGEAYNEQFF
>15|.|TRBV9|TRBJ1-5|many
TGTGCCAGCAGCGTAGGGCCGACAAGCAATCAGCCCCAGCATTTT
CASSVGPTSNQPQHF
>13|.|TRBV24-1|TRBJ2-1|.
TGTGCCACCAGTGTTTCGGAGGCGGGTGAGCAGTTCTTC
CATSVSEAGEQFF
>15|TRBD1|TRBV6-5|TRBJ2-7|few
TGTGCCAGCAGTTACACAGGACAGGGGGGCTACGAGCAGTACTTC
CASSYTGQGGYEQYF
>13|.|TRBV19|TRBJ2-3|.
TGTGCCAGTAGTTCGCCCCCATCAGATACGCAGTATTTT
CASSSPPSDTQYF
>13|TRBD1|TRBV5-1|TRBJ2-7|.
TGCGCCAGCCGGGACAGGTTATACTACGAGCAGTACTTC
CASRDRLYYEQYF
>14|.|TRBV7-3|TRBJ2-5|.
TGTGCCAGCAGCCCGATAGGGGCGGGAGAGACCCAGTACTTC
CASSPIGAGETQYF
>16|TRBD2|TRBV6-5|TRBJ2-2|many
TGTGCCAGCAGTTACCGGAGCGGGGGAAACACCGGGGAGCTGTTTTTT
CASSYRSGGNTGELFF
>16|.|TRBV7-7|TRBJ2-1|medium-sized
TGTGCCAGCAGCTCAGGGAGGACAGTCGAGGGCAATGAGCAGTTCTTC
CASSSGRTVEGNEQFF
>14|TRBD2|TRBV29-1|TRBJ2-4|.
TGCAGCGTGGGAAGCGGGAGGTATGGAAACATTCAGTACTTC
CSVGSGRYGNIQYF
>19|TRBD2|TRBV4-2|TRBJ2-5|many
TGTGCCAGCAGCCCCGGTTATGGGGTCGGACTAGCGGGAGGAGAGACCCAGTACTTC
CASSPGYGVGLAGGETQYF
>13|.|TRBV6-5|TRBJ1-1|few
TGTGCCAGCAGTTACGAGCCGAACACTGAAGCTTTCTTT
CASSYEPNTEAFF
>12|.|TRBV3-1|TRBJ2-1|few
TGTGCCAGCAGCCAAATCGGAGGGGAGCAGTTCTTC
CASSQIGGEQFF
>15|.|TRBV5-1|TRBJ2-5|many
TGCGCCAGCAGCTTGGGGAGCGGGTACCAAGAGACCCAGTACTTC
CASSLGSGYQETQYF
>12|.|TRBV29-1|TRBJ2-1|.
TGCAGCGTTGAGAAAAGGGGTGGTGAGCAGTTCTTC
CSVEKRGGEQFF
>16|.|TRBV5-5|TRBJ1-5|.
TGTGCCAGCAGCCCAGACCCCGGGACAAGCAATCAGCCCCAGCATTTT
CASSPDPGTSNQPQHF
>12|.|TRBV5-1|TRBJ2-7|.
TGCGCCAGCAGCGAGGGACGGTACGAGCAGTACTTC
CASSEGRYEQYF
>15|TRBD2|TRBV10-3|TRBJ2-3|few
TGTGCCATCAGTCATAGCGGGAGGGCCACAGATACGCAGTATTTT
CAISHSGRATDTQYF
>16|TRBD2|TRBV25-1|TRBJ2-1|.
TGTGCCAGCAGTGGCGGTCTAGCGGGAACCTACAATGAGCAGTTCTTC
CASSGGLAGTYNEQFF
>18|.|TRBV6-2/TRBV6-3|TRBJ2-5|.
TGTGCCAGCAGTTACTCGTACGGGACACAGCGGGATGCAGAGACCCAGTACTTC
CASSYSYGTQRDAETQYF
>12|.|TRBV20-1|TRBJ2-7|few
TGCAGTGCTACAGGGATTCGGAACGAGCAGTACTTC
CSATGIRNEQYF
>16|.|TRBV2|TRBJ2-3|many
TGTGCCAGCAGTGAAGCGCGGGCCACTAGCACAGATACGCAGTATTTT
CASSEARATSTDTQYF
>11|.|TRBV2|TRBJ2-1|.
TGTGCCAGCAGCGACCTAAATGAGCAGTTCTTC
CASSDLNEQFF
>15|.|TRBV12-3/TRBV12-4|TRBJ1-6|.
TGTGCCAGCAGACCCAGATGGAACCATAATTCACCCCTCCACTTT
CASRPRWNHNSPLHF
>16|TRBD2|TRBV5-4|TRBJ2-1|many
TGTGCCAGCAGCCTTGCTAGCGGGGGGCCGCCAAGAAAGCAGTTCTTC
CASSLASGGPPRKQFF
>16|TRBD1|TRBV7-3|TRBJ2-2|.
TGTGCCAGCAGCCCCCAGGGGACAGGGGGCACCGGGGAGCTGTTTTTT
CASSPQGTGGTGELFF
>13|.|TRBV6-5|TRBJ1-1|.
TGTGCCAGCAGTTATTCCGCCCCCTCTGAAGCTTTCTTT
CASSYSAPSEAFF
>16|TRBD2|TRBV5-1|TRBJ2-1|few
TGCGCCAGCAGCACCACGCTAGCGGGGGGCTACAATGAGCAGTTCTTC
CASSTTLAGGYNEQFF
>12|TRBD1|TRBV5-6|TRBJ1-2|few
TGTGCCAGCAGCGGGACAGGCTATGGCTACACCTTC
CASSGTGYGYTF
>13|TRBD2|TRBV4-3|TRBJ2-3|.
TGCGCCAGCAAAGCGGGAGTAACAGATACGCAGTATTTT
CASKAGVTDTQYF
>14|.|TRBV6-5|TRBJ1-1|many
TGTGCCAGCAGTTACGGAGGGGGAGACACTGAAGCTTTCTTT
CASSYGGGDTEAFF
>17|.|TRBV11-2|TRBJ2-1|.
TGTGCCAGCAGCTTAGTAGGGGGGTCTCTCACCTACAATGAGCAGTTCTTC
CASSLVGGSLTYNEQFF
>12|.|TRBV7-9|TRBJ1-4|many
TGTGCCAGCAGCTTACTTAATGAAAAACTGTTTTTT
CASSLLNEKLFF
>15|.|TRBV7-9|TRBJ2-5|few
TGTGCCAGCAGCTTTACTCAGACCCCGGGGGAGACCCAGTACTTC
CASSFTQTPGETQYF
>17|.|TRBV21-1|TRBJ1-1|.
TGTGCCAGCAGCAAACTGCTTTTCACTAGGCCCTACACTGAAGCTTTCTTT
CASSKLLFTRPYTEAFF
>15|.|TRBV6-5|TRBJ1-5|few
TGTGCCAGCAGTTACTCGACACAGCGCAATCAGCCCCAGCATTTT
CASSYSTQRNQPQHF
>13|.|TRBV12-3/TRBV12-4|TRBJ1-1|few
TGTGCCAGCAGCCCTAGGGGGAGCACTGAAGCTTTCTTT
CASSPRGSTEAFF
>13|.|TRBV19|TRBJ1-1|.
TGTGCCAGTAGTATAGTTGTGCGCAGGGAAGCTTTCTTT
CASSIVVRREAFF
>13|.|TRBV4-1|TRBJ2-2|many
TGCGCCAGCAGCCTCCGGGGCACCGGGGAGCTGTTTTTT
CASSLRGTGELFF
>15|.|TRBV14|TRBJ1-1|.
TGTGCCAGCAGCCAAGAGGGCCCGGAGCGGACTGAAGCTTTCTTT
CASSQEGPERTEAFF
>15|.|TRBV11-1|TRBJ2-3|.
TGTGCCAGCAGCTATCGCGAATCTAGCACAGATACGCAGTATTTT
CASSYRESSTDTQYF
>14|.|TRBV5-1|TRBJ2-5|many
TGCGCCAGCAGCTTGTGGGGGGCTGAAGAGACCCAGTACTTC
CASSLWGAEETQYF
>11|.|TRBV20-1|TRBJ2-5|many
TGCAGTGCTAGGAAAAAAGAGACCCAGTACTTC
CSARKKETQYF
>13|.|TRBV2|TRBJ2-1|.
TGTGCCAGCAGTGGCCCGCTAGGAAATGAGCAGTTCTTC
CASSGPLGNEQFF
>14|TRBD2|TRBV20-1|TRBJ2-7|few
TGCAGTGCTAGACAGCGGGGGACGACCTACGAGCAGTACTTC
CSARQRGTTYEQYF
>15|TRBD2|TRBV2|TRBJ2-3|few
TGTGCCAGCAGTCCACTAGCGGTCCGAGCAGATACGCAGTATTTT
CASSPLAVRADTQYF
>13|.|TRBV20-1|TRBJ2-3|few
TGCAGTGCTAGGGGGGGGGGCCGCTATACGCAGTATTTT
CSARGGGRYTQYF
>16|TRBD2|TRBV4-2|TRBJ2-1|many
TGTGCCAGCAGCCAAGATGGAGGCGGGGGTTTGGGTGAGCAGTTCTTC
CASSQDGGGGLGEQFF
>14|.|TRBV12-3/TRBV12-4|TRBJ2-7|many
TGTGCCAGCAGTCCGGGAGGGCAGGGGGACGAGCAGTACTTC
CASSPGGQGDEQYF
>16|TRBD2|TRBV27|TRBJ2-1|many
TGTGCCAGCAGCGTCCCTAGCGGACGAACCCACAATGAGCAGTTCTTC
CASSVPSGRTHNEQFF
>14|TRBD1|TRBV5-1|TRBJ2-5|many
TGCGCCAGCAGCTCCGGACAGGTTGGCGAGACCCAGTACTTC
CASSSGQVGETQYF
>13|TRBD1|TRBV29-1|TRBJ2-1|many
TGCAGCGTTAGGGGGCTGTCCTACAATGAGCAGTTCTTC
CSVRGLSYNEQFF
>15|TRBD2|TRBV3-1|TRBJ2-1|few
TGTGCCAGCAGTCCTAGCGGGAGCTCCTACAATGAGCAGTTCTTC
CASSPSGSSYNEQFF
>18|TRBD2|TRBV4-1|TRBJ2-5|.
TGCGCCAGCAGCCAAGAGCCTAGCGGGGGGGCCTGGCAAGAGACCCAGTACTTC
CASSQEPSGGAWQETQYF
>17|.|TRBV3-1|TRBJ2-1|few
TGTGCCAGCAGCCCTCCCGCTGGGCGGGGGCCCTACAATGAGCAGTTCTTC
CASSPPAGRGPYNEQFF